This T cell receptor beta chain was recovered during a study of PD-L1 blockade in urothelial cancer (dated by TCRdb to the late 2010s). Context from the whole study: Therapy was started in the mid-2010s for all patients, and atezolizumab 1,200 mg was administered intravenously every 3 weeks. About 90% of the roughly 30 patients were identified as males with urothelial cancer of bladder origin, and a prior smoking history was reported by 18 of 29 patients. An ECOG performance status of 0 or 1 was recorded for the patients, and 0 to 3 prior chemotherapy regimens had been received by the patients. Blood samples were analyzed at 3 weeks after treatment start (second dose) and at 6 weeks after treatment start. Blood samples yielded a median of roughly 150,000 T cells and roughly 83,000 unique TCRs, with median clonality 0.080. The study, an exploratory multi-omic analysis, examined somatic, immune and clinical correlates of response to PD-L1 blockade with atezolizumab in urothelial cancer. TCR sequencing covered pretreatment tumor samples and matched, serially collected peripheral blood taken before and after atezolizumab treatment. Durable clinical benefit was defined as a progression-free survival longer than 6 months, and TCR features were additionally tested against progression-free survival and overall survival. Whole exome sequencing and RNA sequencing of pretreatment tumors were performed alongside TCR sequencing in the same patients. About 10 patients reached durable clinical benefit, while some 19 patients did not. Pretreatment blood TCR-seq was available for fewer than 30 patients, at least one posttreatment blood collection was obtained for some 24 patients, and tumor TCR-seq was available for some 24 patients. Summary of the overall study and its limitations: A pretreatment peripheral blood TCR clonality below the median was linked to improved progression-free and overall survival. Among patients with durable benefit, tumor-associated TCR clones showed greater expansion in peripheral blood 3 weeks after treatment started (n ≈ 20, p = 0.022). Because the sample size was small (n ≈ 28) and many of the analyses were exploratory, the results are meant to be hypothesis-generating.

Germline trimming: 6 bases from V, 4 bases from J; junction bases outside gene matches: 8. As encoded in the germline V gene, CDR1 is MDHEN while CDR2 is SYDVKM. CDR3 length: 15 amino acids, cysteine to phenylalanine. Only CDR3 DNA is held: 45 bases, read in frame from base 1. A total of 29 patients with locally advanced or metastatic urothelial carcinoma, treated at Memorial Sloan Kettering on a trial protocol, made up the cohort. Peripheral blood mononuclear cells were collected pretreatment and during treatment, at between 1 and 8 total time points per patient. The Qiagen DNeasy Blood extraction kit was used to purify genomic DNA from total PBMCs and tumor samples. PBMCs were collected pretreatment and during treatment and were isolated and stored as previously described. To estimate absolute template abundance from read counts, synthetic TCR analog templates were spiked into each PCR. The immunoSEQ assay used bias-controlled V and J gene primers to amplify TCRbeta CDR3 regions from genomic DNA. Sequencing of rearranged TCRbeta segments was performed at approximately 20X coverage. In the source study's methods: Clustering was used to correct sequencing errors, and CDR3s were annotated against IMGT to assign V, D and J genes. Out-of-frame and stop-codon sequences were excluded, and only productive TCRbeta rearrangements were used in downstream analyses. To compute clonality, Shannon entropy was normalized by the log of the number of unique productive sequences and then subtracted from one. Fisher's exact test with Benjamini-Hochberg correction, using a cutoff of adjusted p below 0.01, was how clones that differed between time points or between blood and tumor were identified. The source is immuneACCESS, and TCRdb retained only in-frame sequences with V and J called. Part of the clones is not carried over; for the studies checked, unresolved V genes explain less than half of this, and the remainder is unexplained. V and J calls and clone size are those listed in that table; D and trimming were worked out from the DNA. This sample gives some 100,000 clones in total; about 90% of them show up just once. The ten biggest clones cover 0.7% to 0.95% of the sample.

Notes on this clone: Its antigen remains unidentified. No much larger clone exists at a distance of one base, and base qualities are not known.

The receptor was isolated from a woman aged 80 or older with urothelial cancer. The input for sequencing was PBMCs, taken around atezolizumab (anti-PD-L1) treatment. Recombination connected TRBV28 to TRBJ2-7; 11 bases in the middle match TRBD2. Here the CDR3 is given as CASSRGTSGPYEQYF. The DNA is as follows: TGTGCCAGCAGCCGCGGGACTAGCGGACCTTACGAGCAGTACTTC.